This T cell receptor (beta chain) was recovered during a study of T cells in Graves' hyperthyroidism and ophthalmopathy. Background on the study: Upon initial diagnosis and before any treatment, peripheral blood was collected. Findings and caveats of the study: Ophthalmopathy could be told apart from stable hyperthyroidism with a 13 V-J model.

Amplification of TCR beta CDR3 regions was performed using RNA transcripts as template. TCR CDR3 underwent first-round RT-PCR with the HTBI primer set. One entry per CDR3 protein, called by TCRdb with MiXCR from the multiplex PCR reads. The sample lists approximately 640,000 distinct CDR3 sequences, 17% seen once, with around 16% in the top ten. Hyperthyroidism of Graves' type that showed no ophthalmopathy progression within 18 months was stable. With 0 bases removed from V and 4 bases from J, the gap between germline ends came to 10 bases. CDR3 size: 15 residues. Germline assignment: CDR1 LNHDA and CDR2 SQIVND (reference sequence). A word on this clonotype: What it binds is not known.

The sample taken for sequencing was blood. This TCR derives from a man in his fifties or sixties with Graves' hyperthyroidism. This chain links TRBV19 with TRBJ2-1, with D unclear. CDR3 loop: CASSIDHLAYNEQFF. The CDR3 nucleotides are TGTGCCAGTAGTATAGATCATTTAGCTTACAATGAGCAGTTCTTC.